The source of this TCR beta chain is a study of shared clonotypes between healthy human individuals (TCRdb year 2020). Notes on the research overall: The cohort comprised a couple of women and a few men aged 18 to 49 years. Each donor's leukapheresis produced roughly between roughly 0.94 and 9.5 billion PBMCs. To estimate repertoire size and how much clonotypes are shared between individuals, the study performed deep sequencing of blood TCR repertoires from a few healthy adults. To increase sequencing depth and limit assay-specific biases, TCR repertoire library preparation and sequencing were carried out by different laboratories using diverse techniques. For each donor, three plates each were used for CD4 naive and CD4 memory, two plates were used for CD8 naive, and one plate was used for CD8 memory.

Note on this clone: This receptor's antigen is unknown. No base qualities exist here, and no much larger clone lies one base off it.

Using the deep immunoSEQ assay, multiplex PCR amplified TCR CDR3 regions from genomic DNA. Genomic DNA extracted from each cell subset was distributed evenly over all wells of several immunoSEQ 96-well plates, and each plate served as one replicate. For sorted subsets, 200 to 250 ng of genomic DNA, equivalent to tens of thousands of T cell genomes, went into each replicate PCR. Purified libraries were quantified with a Qubit 3.0 fluorometer, sized on a Bioanalyzer 2100, and re-quantified with the KAPA Library Quantification kit. A separate single-read 150-cycle Illumina NextSeq 550 flow cell was used to sequence each immunoSEQ 96-well plate. In the source study's methods: Because the immunoSEQ output included only junctional sequences and no quality scores, the filtering could not be the same as the filtering used for full-length reads. Sequences were annotated with PyIR, a Python wrapper for IgBLAST v1.9, and V/J genes and CDR3 were assigned using IMGT germline references. Reads were filtered out if the reads had weak V/J assignments (E-value above 1e-6), no CDR3, stop codons, out-of-frame junctions, or ambiguous translated residues. V3J clonotypes were defined as sequences sharing the same inferred V gene, J gene, and CDR3 amino acid sequence. The percentage overlap between two repertoires was calculated by dividing the number of shared unique clonotypes by the size of the smaller repertoire. RTK rarefaction, the Chao1 estimator, and Recon v2.1 estimates of unobserved clonotypes were used to assess repertoire richness. Generation probabilities for all TCRbeta clonotypes obtained by the gDNA method from a few donors were computed using OLGA. TCRdb limited this immuneACCESS table to in-frame rearrangements with V and J called. A share of clones is missing; checked studies link under half to unresolved V genes, and the rest is unexplained. That table gives V, J and clone size, and the DNA gave D and trimming. This sample holds about 600,000 clones; approximately 97% were observed only once. The top ten clones comprise less than 0.065% of the sample.

The donors were healthy, HIV-negative adults who had no recently reported acute infections or vaccinations. Every donor was a Caucasian adult living in Nashville, Tennessee, USA. CD4+ T cells were enriched by magnetic negative selection, after which naive cells were positively selected on CD45RA and the negative fraction was taken as the memory subset. After blood collection by leukapheresis, PBMCs were isolated using Ficoll-Histopaque density gradient centrifugation and then cryopreserved in the vapor phase of liquid nitrogen. Purity and quantity of every magnetically sorted T cell population were checked by analytical flow cytometry. From each sorted fraction, genomic DNA was isolated and quantified by UV absorbance on a Nanodrop 2000c. What the work shows at the level of the full study, not this receptor alone: Incomplete sequencing was indicated by rarefaction of sorted-subset datasets, despite the large sequencing depth. Roughly 5% of naive CD4, 3.5% of naive CD8, roughly 2.4% of memory CD4, and around 0.4% of memory CD8 clonotypes were shared across several donors. Pairwise subsampling indicated that sequencing depth was expected to affect the degree of clonotype sharing among donors. Naive subsets generally had larger estimated clonotype richness than memory subsets did. The small number of donors limited the genetic and exposure-history diversity represented. Sampling was limited to blood, and TCR repertoires in tissue likely differ from TCR repertoires in blood. Compared with non-shared clonotypes, the clonotypes found in all four sorted-subset donors had higher generation probabilities.

The source of this sequence is a woman aged 25-40 years in good health. The sample taken for sequencing was naive CD4+ T cells sorted from blood. The sample's cell subset or site, from its label and the paper: CD45RA+ positively selected.

This receptor carries the CDR3 CAWSGGSTINEQFF. The sequenced DNA: TGTGCCTGGTCGGGAGGGAGTACCATCAATGAGCAGTTCTTC. Recombination connected TRBV30 to TRBJ2-1, with 8 central nucleotides matching TRBD2. From the germline V gene (reference sequence), CDR1 is GTSNPN and CDR2 is SVGIG. V lost 5 bases and J lost 6 bases, and the count of bases not matched to a germline gene is 9. The CDR3 sequence holds 14 residues, the cysteine and phenylalanine included. Only the CDR3 DNA stays, 42 bases, in frame from base 1.